This TCR beta chain was sequenced during a study of T cells in Graves' hyperthyroidism and ophthalmopathy. Study-wide points: Ophthalmopathy and stable hyperthyroidism were told apart by a 13 V-J model.

This clonotype was found many times. Its specificity is not known. Using RNA transcripts as the source, TCR beta CDR3 regions were amplified. Primed by the HTBI set, a first-round RT-PCR was run on the TCR CDR3. TCRdb ran MiXCR on the multiplex PCR reads and lists one entry per CDR3 protein. The table records a few hundred thousand distinct CDR3 sequences, 22% of them present only once. Deletions cut 1 base from V and 2 bases from J, with 10 bases between. This CDR3 comprises 15 residues. Germline loops: CDR1 SGHAT, CDR2 FQNNGV. The sample taken for sequencing was blood. This TCR derives from a woman aged 70-85 years with Graves' ophthalmopathy. This sequence joins TRBV11-2 and TRBJ2-3; D not certain. The DNA of the CDR3 is TGTGCCAGCAGCTTAGGCGGCGAGGCCACAGATACGCAGTATTTT. Translated, it gives CASSLGGEATDTQYF. The full variable domain, rest sourced from reference TRBV11-2 and TRBJ2-3, is EAGVAQSPRYKIIEKRQSVAFWCNPISGHATLYWYQQILGQGPKLLIQFQNNGVVDDSQLPKDRFSAERLKGVDSTLKIQPAKLEDSAVYLCASSLGGEATDTQYFGPGTRLTVL.